This TCR beta chain was identified during a study of cytomegalovirus exposure and HLA in healthy donors. Study-wide points: Later analysis reportedly placed an Asian-associated ancestry cluster below the roughly 700-donor mean in N-insertions. Researchers reportedly found TCR beta sequences accurately predicted most subjects' HLA-A and HLA-B alleles. Overall, approximately 150 TCR beta chains were annotated as cytomegalovirus-associated.

Primers included in the PCR were 60 Vbeta and 13 Jbeta primers. Generated by immunoSEQ multiplex PCR, the TCRdb table keeps only in-frame clones and is missing some. The data show some 130,000 clones, with 79% seen just once and about 2% held by the top ten. The CDR3 runs to 12 residues. The V end was cut by 5 bases, the J end by 7 bases, with 12 bases between. Germline CDR1 and CDR2: SGHKS and YYEKEE (reference sequence). As to this clone: Antigen unknown.

The sample taken for sequencing was PBMCs. The genes are TRBV5-5 and TRBJ1-1; D perhaps matches TRBD1 (5 bases). The sequence came from a young man in good health and CMV-seronegative. The DNA of the CDR3 is TGTGCCAGCAGTTTAGACAGCAGTGAAGCTTTCTTT. This gives the protein CASSLDSSEAFF.